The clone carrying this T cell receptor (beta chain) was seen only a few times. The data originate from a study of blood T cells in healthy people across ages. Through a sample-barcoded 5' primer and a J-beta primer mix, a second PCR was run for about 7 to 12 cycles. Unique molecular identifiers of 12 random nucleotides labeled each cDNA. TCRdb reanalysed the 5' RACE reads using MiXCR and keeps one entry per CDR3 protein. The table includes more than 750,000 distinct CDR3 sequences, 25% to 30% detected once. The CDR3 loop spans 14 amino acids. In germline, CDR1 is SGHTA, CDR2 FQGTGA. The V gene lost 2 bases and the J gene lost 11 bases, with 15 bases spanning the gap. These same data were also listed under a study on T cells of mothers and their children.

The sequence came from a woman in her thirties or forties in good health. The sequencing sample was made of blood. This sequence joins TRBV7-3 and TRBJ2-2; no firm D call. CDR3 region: CASSLDGAVNELFF. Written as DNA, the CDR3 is TGTGCCAGCAGCTTAGACGGTGCGGTTAATGAGCTGTTTTTT.